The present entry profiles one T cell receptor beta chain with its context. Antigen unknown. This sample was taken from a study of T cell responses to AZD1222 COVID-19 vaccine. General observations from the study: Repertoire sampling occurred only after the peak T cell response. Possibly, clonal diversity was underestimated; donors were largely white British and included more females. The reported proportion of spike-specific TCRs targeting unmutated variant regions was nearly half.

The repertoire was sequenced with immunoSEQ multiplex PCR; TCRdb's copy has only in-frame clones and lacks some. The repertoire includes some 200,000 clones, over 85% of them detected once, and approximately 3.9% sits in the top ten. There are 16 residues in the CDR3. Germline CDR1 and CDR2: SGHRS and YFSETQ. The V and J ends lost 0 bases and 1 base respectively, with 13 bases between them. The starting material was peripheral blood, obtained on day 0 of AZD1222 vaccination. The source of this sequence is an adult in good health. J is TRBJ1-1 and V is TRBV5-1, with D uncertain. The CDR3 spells CASSLGSVRGNTEAFF. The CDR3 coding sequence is TGCGCCAGCAGCTTGGGATCGGTCCGAGGGAACACTGAAGCTTTCTTT.